The 11 T cell receptor beta chains below were found in one sample sequenced in a study of cytomegalovirus exposure and HLA in healthy donors. The PCR made use of 60 Vbeta and 13 Jbeta primers. Profiled with immunoSEQ multiplex PCR; TCRdb holds only in-frame clones, not every one. The sample yields around 110,000 clones, about 79% seen once. Sequencing was carried out using PBMCs. Source of these receptors: a man aged 25 to 40 in good health and CMV-seropositive.

The chain links TRBV9 to TRBJ1-3, with D hard to call. Trimming cost V 3 bases and J 0 bases, with 19 bases left between them. Per germline, CDR1 SGDLS and CDR2 YYNGEE. This CDR3 spans 18 amino acids. DNA for the CDR3: TGTGCCAGCAGCGCCTCCGGGTCCGGCCCAATCTCTGGAAACACCATATATTTT. Translated: CASSASGSGPISGNTIYF.

This chain links TRBV28 with TRBJ2-7, with TRBD1 matching over 7 bases. V lost 7 bases to trimming and J lost 3 bases; unmatched junction nucleotides: 9. Germline CDR1 MDHEN, CDR2 SYDVKM. This CDR3 is 14 amino acids long. The CDR3 nucleotides are TGTGCCAGCATCCTCCGGACAGGATACTACGAGCAGTACTTC. The encoded protein is CASILRTGYYEQYF.

The V call is TRBV11-2, the J call TRBJ2-7; TRBD2 aligns across 7 bases. The CDR3 has 14 residues. V gave up 4 bases and J gave up 4 bases; unmatched junction bases: 7. Germline values: CDR1 SGHAT, CDR2 FQNNGV. The CDR3 coding sequence is TGTGCCAGCAGCTCCTGGGGGGGTGGTTACGAGCAGTACTTC. Residues: CASSSWGGGYEQYF.

This sequence joins TRBV6-6 and TRBJ1-4, with D perhaps matching TRBD1 (5 bases). Per germline, CDR1 MNHNY and CDR2 SVGAGI (reference sequence). There are 15 residues in the CDR3. V dropped 10 bases and J dropped 0 bases, with 15 bases sitting between them. Here the CDR3 DNA reads TGTGCCACCTCCCAGGGCGACGCAACTAATGAAAAACTGTTTTTT. Its translation: CATSQGDATNEKLFF.

The chain is built from TRBV7-2 and TRBJ2-3; 14 nucleotides agree with TRBD2. The germline V gene encodes CDR1 SGHTA and CDR2 FQGNSA. The CDR3 is 16 amino acids. The ends lost 1 base at V and 4 bases at J; junction bases unmatched: 1. The CDR3 sequence: CASSLGLAGGSDTQYF. The CDR3 DNA sequence: TGTGCCAGCAGCTTAGGACTAGCGGGGGGGTCAGATACGCAGTATTTT.

CDR3 amino acids: CASTRQGKNYEQYF. The CDR3 nucleotides are TGTGCCAGCACCAGACAGGGTAAAAACTACGAGCAGTACTTC. V gene TRBV6-1 combines with J gene TRBJ2-7; 7 nucleotides agree with TRBD1. The CDR3 is 14 amino acids. Germline-derived CDR1 and CDR2 are MNHNS and SASEGT. V lost 7 bases, J lost 3 bases, and 9 bases stayed unmatched.

The chain couples TRBV7-9 to TRBJ1-1; 9 nucleotides match TRBD1. Germline CDR1 SEHNR, CDR2 FQNEAQ (reference sequence). The CDR3 has 14 amino acids. The ends lost 4 bases at V and 5 bases at J; junction bases unmatched: 5. CDR3 sequence (DNA): TGTGCCAGCAGCTGGACAGGGGTAGGAACTGAAGCTTTCTTT. It codes for CASSWTGVGTEAFF.

This clone has only a few counts. Given a far larger clone just one base away, this is likely a sequencing read error. V and J are TRBV6-1 and TRBJ2-7; a weak D match, TRBD2 (6 bases). This CDR3 has 15 residues. Germline V CDR1 and CDR2: MNHNS, SASEGT. The CDR3 bases are TGTGCCAGCAGTGAAGTCGCGGGATCAGCCTACGAGCGGTACTTC. This translates into CASSEVAGSAYERYF.

The V gene is TRBV4-3, the J gene TRBJ1-1; no clear D. The germline gives CDR1 LGHNA, CDR2 YSLEER. This CDR3 contains 15 residues. The V end lost 0 bases, the J end lost 0 bases, and 8 bases lay between the germline ends. The CDR3 reads CASSQDLLLNTEAFF. The CDR3 region has the DNA TGCGCCAGCAGCCAAGATCTACTTCTGAACACTGAAGCTTTCTTT.

The chain uses TRBV5-4 and TRBJ2-7; 10 bases fit TRBD1. Germline V gives CDR1 SGHNT, CDR2 YYREEE (reference sequence). After removal of 0 bases from V and 3 bases from J, the junction contained 9 bases not matched to a gene. The CDR3 sequence is 17 residues long. CDR3 in DNA: TGTGCCAGCAGCTTGGGAGGGACAGGGGTTTTTCTCTACGAGCAGTACTTC. It specifies CASSLGGTGVFLYEQYF. The complete variable domain, with remaining parts taken from reference TRBV5-4 and TRBJ2-7, reads ETGVTQSPTHLIKTRGQQVTLRCSSQSGHNTVSWYQQALGQGPQFIFQYYREEENGRGNFPPRFSGLQFPNYSSELNVNALELDDSALYLCASSLGGTGVFLYEQYFGPGTRLTVT.

The CDR3 DNA follows: TGTGCCAGCAGTTCTCCGGCCAGGGGGCAAAGAAACACCATATATTTT. This sequence encodes CASSSPARGQRNTIYF. The V and J genes are TRBV28 and TRBJ1-3, with 8 nucleotides matching TRBD1. The CDR3 spans 16 residues. Germline CDR1 and CDR2: MDHEN and SYDVKM. The V gene end was trimmed by 4 bases and the J gene end by 5 bases; junction bases not matched to a gene: 10.